A selection of T cell receptor beta chains follows, all from one sample in a study of shared clonotypes between healthy human individuals. Generated by immunoSEQ multiplex PCR, the TCRdb table keeps only in-frame clones and is missing some. The sample contains just under 350,000 clones, less than 75% of which appear only once. The specimen sequenced was memory CD4+ T cells sorted from blood. The receptors derive from a man younger than 40 in good health. The CDR3 runs from the conserved cysteine through the conserved F or W. Each record gives: clone size, J gene, D gene, V gene, CDR3 protein, CDR3 DNA. A D gene is named only where the DNA matches it firmly. Only some rows state a clone size, as once, few, many or a class for expanded clones.

clone_size: few
j_call: TRBJ2-1
d_call: NA
v_call: TRBV6-1
cdr3_aa: CASNQDSEQFF
cdr3_nt: TGTGCCAGCAACCAGGACTCTGAGCAGTTCTTC

clone_size: NA
j_call: TRBJ1-4
d_call: NA
v_call: TRBV10-3
cdr3_aa: CAISSTVGANEKLFF
cdr3_nt: TGTGCCATCAGCTCCACGGTGGGGGCGAATGAAAAACTGTTTTTT

clone_size: NA
j_call: TRBJ2-7
d_call: TRBD2
v_call: TRBV7-6
cdr3_aa: CASRARGAGGPIEQYF
cdr3_nt: TGTGCCAGCAGAGCCAGGGGAGCGGGAGGGCCCATCGAGCAGTACTTC

clone_size: few
j_call: TRBJ1-1
d_call: NA
v_call: TRBV6-5
cdr3_aa: CASTPRGAVEAFF
cdr3_nt: TGTGCCAGCACCCCCCGGGGTGCAGTTGAAGCTTTCTTT

clone_size: NA
j_call: TRBJ1-2
d_call: NA
v_call: TRBV11-2
cdr3_aa: CASSLGDNPNYGYTF
cdr3_nt: TGTGCCAGCAGCTTAGGGGACAACCCTAACTATGGCTACACCTTC

clone_size: NA
j_call: TRBJ1-1
d_call: TRBD1
v_call: TRBV5-1
cdr3_aa: CASSSRTGEAFF
cdr3_nt: TGCGCCAGCAGCTCACGGACAGGGGAAGCTTTCTTT

clone_size: few
j_call: TRBJ1-5
d_call: NA
v_call: TRBV7-2
cdr3_aa: CASSLESEGQPQHF
cdr3_nt: TGTGCCAGCAGCTTAGAATCAGAGGGTCAGCCCCAGCATTTT

clone_size: NA
j_call: TRBJ2-1
d_call: NA
v_call: TRBV15
cdr3_aa: CATSREPRVDNEQFF
cdr3_nt: TGTGCCACCAGCAGAGAACCAAGGGTCGACAATGAGCAGTTCTTC

clone_size: few
j_call: TRBJ2-3
d_call: NA
v_call: TRBV7-9
cdr3_aa: CASSLASTLVDTQYF
cdr3_nt: TGTGCCAGCAGCTTAGCTTCCACTCTGGTAGATACGCAGTATTTT

clone_size: NA
j_call: TRBJ2-2
d_call: NA
v_call: TRBV28
cdr3_aa: CASSPGGNTGELFF
cdr3_nt: TGTGCCAGCAGTCCGGGTGGGAACACCGGGGAGCTGTTTTTT

clone_size: NA
j_call: TRBJ2-3
d_call: NA
v_call: TRBV18
cdr3_aa: CASSPYSDTQYF
cdr3_nt: TGTGCCAGCTCACCGTATTCAGATACGCAGTATTTT

clone_size: NA
j_call: TRBJ1-6
d_call: NA
v_call: TRBV14
cdr3_aa: CASSQVRETYNSPLHF
cdr3_nt: TGTGCCAGCAGCCAAGTCCGGGAAACCTATAATTCACCCCTCCACTTT

clone_size: few
j_call: TRBJ2-5
d_call: TRBD1
v_call: TRBV2
cdr3_aa: CASRQGVQETQYF
cdr3_nt: TGTGCCAGTAGACAGGGGGTACAAGAGACCCAGTACTTC

clone_size: once
j_call: TRBJ2-7
d_call: NA
v_call: TRBV11-2
cdr3_aa: CASSSPVVQYF
cdr3_nt: TGTGCCAGCAGCTCTCCGGTCGTACAGTACTTC

clone_size: many
j_call: TRBJ2-4
d_call: TRBD1
v_call: TRBV9
cdr3_aa: CASSPEGAEENIQYF
cdr3_nt: TGTGCCAGCAGCCCTGAGGGGGCGGAAGAAAACATTCAGTACTTC

clone_size: NA
j_call: TRBJ2-1
d_call: TRBD2
v_call: TRBV7-2
cdr3_aa: CASSSEGTSFYNEQFF
cdr3_nt: TGTGCCAGCAGCTCGGAGGGGACTAGCTTCTACAATGAGCAGTTCTTC

clone_size: NA
j_call: TRBJ2-3
d_call: NA
v_call: TRBV7-6
cdr3_aa: CASSAPDGNTQYF
cdr3_nt: TGTGCCAGCAGCGCCCCGGATGGGAATACGCAGTATTTT

clone_size: NA
j_call: TRBJ2-7
d_call: NA
v_call: TRBV5-4
cdr3_aa: CASMASGNSYEQYF
cdr3_nt: TGTGCCAGCATGGCTTCGGGAAACTCCTACGAGCAGTACTTC

clone_size: NA
j_call: TRBJ2-7
d_call: NA
v_call: TRBV6-5
cdr3_aa: CASSSGLLGYEQYF
cdr3_nt: TGTGCCAGCAGCTCAGGACTCCTGGGCTACGAGCAGTACTTC

clone_size: NA
j_call: TRBJ2-3
d_call: NA
v_call: TRBV5-1
cdr3_aa: CASSLAWQGHGDTQYF
cdr3_nt: TGCGCCAGCAGCTTGGCCTGGCAGGGACACGGAGATACGCAGTATTTT

clone_size: NA
j_call: TRBJ1-4
d_call: NA
v_call: TRBV2
cdr3_aa: CASAGLPGSEKLFF
cdr3_nt: TGTGCCAGCGCGGGACTCCCGGGGAGTGAAAAACTGTTTTTT

clone_size: NA
j_call: TRBJ2-1
d_call: TRBD2
v_call: TRBV10-1
cdr3_aa: CASSDRSGRRNEQFF
cdr3_nt: TGCGCCAGCAGTGACAGGAGCGGGAGAAGGAATGAGCAGTTCTTC

clone_size: NA
j_call: TRBJ2-7
d_call: NA
v_call: TRBV5-1
cdr3_aa: CASSLASPGAYEQYF
cdr3_nt: TGCGCCAGCAGCTTGGCGTCACCCGGGGCCTACGAGCAGTACTTC

clone_size: NA
j_call: TRBJ2-7
d_call: NA
v_call: TRBV9
cdr3_aa: CASSVGDGHSYEQYF
cdr3_nt: TGTGCCAGCAGCGTAGGGGACGGACACTCCTACGAGCAGTACTTC

clone_size: NA
j_call: TRBJ2-2
d_call: TRBD1
v_call: TRBV18
cdr3_aa: CASQNRQGSTGELFF
cdr3_nt: TGTGCCAGCCAAAACAGACAGGGCAGCACCGGGGAGCTGTTTTTT

clone_size: NA
j_call: TRBJ2-2
d_call: TRBD1
v_call: TRBV2
cdr3_aa: CASRADRGQGGELFF
cdr3_nt: TGTGCCAGCAGGGCGGACAGGGGGCAAGGCGGGGAGCTGTTTTTT

clone_size: NA
j_call: TRBJ2-1
d_call: TRBD1
v_call: TRBV5-6
cdr3_aa: CASSIPRDRVGNEQFF
cdr3_nt: TGTGCCAGCAGCATCCCCCGGGACAGGGTAGGAAATGAGCAGTTCTTC

clone_size: NA
j_call: TRBJ1-1
d_call: NA
v_call: TRBV5-1
cdr3_aa: CASSLGVGNTEAFF
cdr3_nt: TGCGCCAGCAGCTTGGGGGTTGGGAACACTGAAGCTTTCTTT

clone_size: NA
j_call: TRBJ2-7
d_call: NA
v_call: TRBV28
cdr3_aa: CASRGPLSYEQYF
cdr3_nt: TGTGCCAGCAGAGGACCGCTCTCCTACGAGCAGTACTTC

clone_size: NA
j_call: TRBJ1-6
d_call: NA
v_call: TRBV30
cdr3_aa: CALRQEVNSPLHF
cdr3_nt: TGTGCCTTAAGACAGGAGGTAAATTCACCCCTCCACTTT

clone_size: NA
j_call: TRBJ1-4
d_call: NA
v_call: TRBV5-1
cdr3_aa: CARLRLFEKLFF
cdr3_nt: TGCGCCAGGTTGAGGCTTTTTGAAAAACTGTTTTTT

clone_size: NA
j_call: TRBJ2-4
d_call: NA
v_call: TRBV2
cdr3_aa: CASQGFWDIQYF
cdr3_nt: TGTGCCAGCCAGGGGTTTTGGGACATTCAGTACTTC

clone_size: NA
j_call: TRBJ2-5
d_call: TRBD1
v_call: TRBV5-4
cdr3_aa: CASSFGQGIWTQYF
cdr3_nt: TGTGCCAGCAGCTTTGGACAGGGGATTTGGACCCAGTACTTC

clone_size: NA
j_call: TRBJ1-1
d_call: NA
v_call: TRBV6-1
cdr3_aa: CASSVGAGTEAFF
cdr3_nt: TGTGCCAGCAGTGTCGGGGCCGGTACTGAAGCTTTCTTT

clone_size: NA
j_call: TRBJ2-2
d_call: NA
v_call: TRBV18
cdr3_aa: CASSRPASTGELFF
cdr3_nt: TGTGCCAGCTCACGCCCCGCAAGCACCGGGGAGCTGTTTTTT

clone_size: once
j_call: TRBJ2-7
d_call: TRBD1
v_call: TRBV5-1
cdr3_aa: CASSYGTGSWEQYF
cdr3_nt: TGCGCCAGCAGCTACGGGACAGGGTCCTGGGAGCAGTACTTC

clone_size: NA
j_call: TRBJ2-1
d_call: NA
v_call: TRBV12-5
cdr3_aa: CASGLVLGSEQFF
cdr3_nt: TGTGCTAGTGGTTTGGTACTGGGATCAGAGCAGTTCTTC

clone_size: many
j_call: TRBJ2-3
d_call: TRBD1
v_call: TRBV7-3
cdr3_aa: CASSSQGALPGSDTQYF
cdr3_nt: TGTGCCAGCAGCTCCCAGGGGGCTTTGCCCGGTTCAGATACGCAGTATTTT

clone_size: NA
j_call: TRBJ1-5
d_call: NA
v_call: TRBV2
cdr3_aa: CASSVRQGNQPQHF
cdr3_nt: TGTGCCAGCAGTGTCAGGCAGGGTAATCAGCCCCAGCATTTT

clone_size: once
j_call: TRBJ2-7
d_call: NA
v_call: TRBV2
cdr3_aa: CASSLGFLQYF
cdr3_nt: TGTGCCAGCAGCCTAGGGTTTTTGCAGTACTTC